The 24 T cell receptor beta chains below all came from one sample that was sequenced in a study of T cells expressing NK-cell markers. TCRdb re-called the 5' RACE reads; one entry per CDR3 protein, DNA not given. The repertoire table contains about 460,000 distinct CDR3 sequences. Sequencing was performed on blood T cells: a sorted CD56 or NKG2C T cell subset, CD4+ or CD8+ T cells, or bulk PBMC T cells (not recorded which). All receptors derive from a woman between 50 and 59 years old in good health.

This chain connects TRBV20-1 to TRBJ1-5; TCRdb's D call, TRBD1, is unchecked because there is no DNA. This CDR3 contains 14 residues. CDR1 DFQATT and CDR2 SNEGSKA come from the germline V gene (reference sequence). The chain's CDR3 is CSARPRGVNQPQHF.

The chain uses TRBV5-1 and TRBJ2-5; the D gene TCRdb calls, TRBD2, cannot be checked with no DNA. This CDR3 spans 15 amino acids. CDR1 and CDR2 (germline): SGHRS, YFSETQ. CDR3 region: CASTSAGAWQETQYF.

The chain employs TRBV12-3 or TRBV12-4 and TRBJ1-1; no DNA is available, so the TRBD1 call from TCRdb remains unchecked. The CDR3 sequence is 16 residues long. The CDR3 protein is CASSLAVGRGNTEAFF.

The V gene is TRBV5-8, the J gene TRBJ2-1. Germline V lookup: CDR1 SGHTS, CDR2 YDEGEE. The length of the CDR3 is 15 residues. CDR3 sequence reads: CASSSSGRPYNEQFF.

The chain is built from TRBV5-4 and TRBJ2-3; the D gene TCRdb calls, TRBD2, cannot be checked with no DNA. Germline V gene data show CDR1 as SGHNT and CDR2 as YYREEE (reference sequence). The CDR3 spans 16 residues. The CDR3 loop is CASSPRAGGGTDTQYF.

Here the CDR3 reads CSARDLASRSRNEQFF. The chain recombines TRBV20-1 with TRBJ2-1; TCRdb gives TRBD2 as the D gene, but with no DNA this cannot be confirmed. CDR1 is DFQATT and CDR2 is SNEGSKA in the germline V gene (reference sequence). The CDR3 runs 16 residues.

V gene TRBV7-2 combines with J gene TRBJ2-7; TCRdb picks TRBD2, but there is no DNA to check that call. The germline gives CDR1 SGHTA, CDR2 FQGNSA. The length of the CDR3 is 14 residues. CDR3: CASSLQGSGTTQYF.

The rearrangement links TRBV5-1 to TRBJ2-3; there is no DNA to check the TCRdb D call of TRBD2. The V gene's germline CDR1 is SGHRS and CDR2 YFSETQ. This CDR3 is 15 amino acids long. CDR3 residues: CASSRQLARTDTQYF.

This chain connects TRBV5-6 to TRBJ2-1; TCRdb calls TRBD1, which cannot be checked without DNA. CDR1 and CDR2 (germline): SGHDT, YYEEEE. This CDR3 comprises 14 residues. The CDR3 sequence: CASSTWGTYNEQFF.

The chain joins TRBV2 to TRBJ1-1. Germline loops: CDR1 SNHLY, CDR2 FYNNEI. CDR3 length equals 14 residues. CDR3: CASSEDGLGTEAFF.

The CDR3 reads CASSLGITYEQYF. This chain connects TRBV12-3 or TRBV12-4 to TRBJ2-7. There are 13 residues in the CDR3.

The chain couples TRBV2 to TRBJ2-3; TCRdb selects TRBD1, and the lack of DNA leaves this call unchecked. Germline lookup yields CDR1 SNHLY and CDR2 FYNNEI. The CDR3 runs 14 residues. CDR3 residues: CASIPQGSTDTQYF.

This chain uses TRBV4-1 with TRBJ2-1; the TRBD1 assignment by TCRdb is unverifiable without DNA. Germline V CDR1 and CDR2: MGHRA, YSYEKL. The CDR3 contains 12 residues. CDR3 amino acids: CASSGPLVEQFF.

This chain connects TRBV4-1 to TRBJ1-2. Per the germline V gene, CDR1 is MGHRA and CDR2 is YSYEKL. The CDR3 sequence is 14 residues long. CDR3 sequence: CASSQVGTGSGYTF.

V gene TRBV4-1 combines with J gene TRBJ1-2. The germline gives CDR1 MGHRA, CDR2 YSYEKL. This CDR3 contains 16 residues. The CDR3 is CASSQVALKADYGYTF.

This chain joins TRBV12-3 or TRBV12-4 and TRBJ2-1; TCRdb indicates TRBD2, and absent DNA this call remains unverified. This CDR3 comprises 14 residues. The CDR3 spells CASSDGRSGDEQFF.

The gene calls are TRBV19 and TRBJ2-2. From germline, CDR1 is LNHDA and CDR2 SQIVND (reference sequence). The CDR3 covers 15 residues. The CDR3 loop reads CASSVGSGNTGELFF.

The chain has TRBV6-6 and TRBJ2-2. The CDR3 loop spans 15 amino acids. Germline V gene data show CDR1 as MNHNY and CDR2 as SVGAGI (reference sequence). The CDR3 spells CASSYSAVNTGELFF.

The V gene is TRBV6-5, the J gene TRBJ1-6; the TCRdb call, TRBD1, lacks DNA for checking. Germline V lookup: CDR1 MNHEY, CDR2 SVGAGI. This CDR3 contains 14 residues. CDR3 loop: CATTAGTKHSPLHF.

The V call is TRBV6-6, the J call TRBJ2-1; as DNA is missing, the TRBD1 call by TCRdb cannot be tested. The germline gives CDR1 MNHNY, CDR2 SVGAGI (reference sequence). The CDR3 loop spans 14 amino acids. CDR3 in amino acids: CASKGGQVYNEQFF.

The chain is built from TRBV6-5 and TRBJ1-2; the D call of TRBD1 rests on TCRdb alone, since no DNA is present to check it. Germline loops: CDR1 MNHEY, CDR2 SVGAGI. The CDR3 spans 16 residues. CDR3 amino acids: CASGTGAQTDVYGYTF.

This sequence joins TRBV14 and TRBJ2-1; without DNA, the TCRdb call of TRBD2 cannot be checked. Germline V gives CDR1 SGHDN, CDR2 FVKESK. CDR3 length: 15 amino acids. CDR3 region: CASSLRTSGGTEQFF.

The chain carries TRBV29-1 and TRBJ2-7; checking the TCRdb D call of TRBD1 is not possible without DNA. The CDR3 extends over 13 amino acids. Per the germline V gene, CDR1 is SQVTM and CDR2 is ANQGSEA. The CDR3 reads CSVDVTGAYEQYF.

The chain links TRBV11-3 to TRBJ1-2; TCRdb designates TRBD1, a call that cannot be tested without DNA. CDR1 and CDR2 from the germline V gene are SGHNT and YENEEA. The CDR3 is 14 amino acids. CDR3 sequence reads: CASSLEATGGSYTF. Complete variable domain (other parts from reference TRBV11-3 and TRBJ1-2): EAGVVQSPRYKIIEKKQPVAFWCNPISGHNTLYWYLQNLGQGPELLIRYENEEAVDDSQLPKDRFSAERLKGVDSTLKIQPAELGDSAVYLCASSLEATGGSYTFGSGTRLTVV.